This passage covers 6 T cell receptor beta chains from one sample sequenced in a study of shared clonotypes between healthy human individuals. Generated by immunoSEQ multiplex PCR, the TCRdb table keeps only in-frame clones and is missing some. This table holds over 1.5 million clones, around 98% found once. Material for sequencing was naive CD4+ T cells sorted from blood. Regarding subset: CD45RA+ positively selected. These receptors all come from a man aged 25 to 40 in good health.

CDR3 loop: CASSLALFGSTDTQYF. CDR3 DNA: TGCGCCAGCAGCTTGGCCCTGTTTGGCAGCACAGATACGCAGTATTTT. The chain carries TRBV5-1 and TRBJ2-3; D uncertain. The germline V and J ends were trimmed by 0 bases and 0 bases, with 11 bases remaining between them. The V gene's germline CDR1 is SGHRS and CDR2 YFSETQ. The CDR3 spans 16 residues. Supplemented by reference TRBV5-1 and TRBJ2-3, the full variable domain reads KAGVTQTPRYLIKTRGQQVTLSCSPISGHRSVSWYQQTPGQGLQFLFEYFSETQRNKGNFPGRFSGRQFSNSRSEMNVSTLELGDSALYLCASSLALFGSTDTQYFGPGTRLTVL.

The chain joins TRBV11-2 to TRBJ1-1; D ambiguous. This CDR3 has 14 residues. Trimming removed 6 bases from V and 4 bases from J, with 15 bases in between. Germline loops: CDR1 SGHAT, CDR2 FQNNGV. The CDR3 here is CASSRNPGGTEAFF. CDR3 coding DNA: TGTGCCAGCAGTAGGAACCCGGGAGGCACTGAAGCTTTCTTT.

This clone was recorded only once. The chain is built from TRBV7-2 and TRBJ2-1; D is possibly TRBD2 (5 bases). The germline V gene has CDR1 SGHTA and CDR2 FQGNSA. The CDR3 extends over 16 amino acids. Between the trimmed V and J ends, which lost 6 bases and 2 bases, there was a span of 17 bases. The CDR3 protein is CASSKDRDGTYNEQFF. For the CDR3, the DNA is TGTGCCAGCAGTAAGGATCGGGATGGGACCTACAATGAGCAGTTCTTC.

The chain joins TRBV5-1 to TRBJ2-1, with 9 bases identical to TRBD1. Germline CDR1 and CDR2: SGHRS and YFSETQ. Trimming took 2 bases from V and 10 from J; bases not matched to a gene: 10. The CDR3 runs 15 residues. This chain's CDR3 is CASSLIRTGAGEQFF. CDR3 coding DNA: TGCGCCAGCAGCTTAATAAGGACAGGGGCTGGGGAGCAGTTCTTC.

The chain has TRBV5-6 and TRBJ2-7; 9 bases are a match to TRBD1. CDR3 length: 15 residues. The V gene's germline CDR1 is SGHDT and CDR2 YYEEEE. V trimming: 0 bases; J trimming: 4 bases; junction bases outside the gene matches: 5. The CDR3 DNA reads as TGTGCCAGCAGCTTGGACGGGACAGGGCGATACGAGCAGTACTTC. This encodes CASSLDGTGRYEQYF. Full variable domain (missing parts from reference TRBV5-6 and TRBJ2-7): DAGVTQSPTHLIKTRGQQVTLRCSPKSGHDTVSWYQQALGQGPQFIFQYYEEEERQRGNFPDRFSGHQFPNYSSELNVNALLLGDSALYLCASSLDGTGRYEQYFGPGTRLTVT.

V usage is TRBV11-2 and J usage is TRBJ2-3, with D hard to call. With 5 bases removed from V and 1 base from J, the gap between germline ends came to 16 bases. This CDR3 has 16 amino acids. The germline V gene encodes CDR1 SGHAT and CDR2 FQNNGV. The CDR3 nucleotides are TGTGCCAGCAGCCCAGACCTAGGAATCGGCACAGATACGCAGTATTTT. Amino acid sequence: CASSPDLGIGTDTQYF.